The 20 T cell receptor beta chains given below trace back to one sample, sequenced in a study of human T cells and chemical hapten exposure. The time point here: patch test 2, 6 weeks after DPC sensitization. The sample's treatment: therapeutic diphenylcyclopropenone sensitization with weekly scalp DPC. Extraction of total RNA was performed on unfractionated whole blood. TCRdb reprocessed the RACE reads with MiXCR, giving one entry per CDR3 protein. Of around 42,000 distinct CDR3 sequences in the sample, about 9.6% were seen once. The sequencing here drew on whole blood, taken in connection with sensitization to the hapten diphenylcyclopropenone (DPC). Source of these receptors: a woman under 40 with alopecia areata. Some clones in this sample may be carry-over from other donors' samples.

The V and J genes are TRBV25-1 and TRBJ2-7, with D perhaps matching TRBD1 (6 bases). Germline V gives CDR1 MGHDK, CDR2 SYGVNS. Deletions cut 4 bases from V and 1 base from J, with 14 bases between. The CDR3 consists of 15 residues. The CDR3 region has the DNA TGTGCCAGCAGTGCCCCAAGGGGGTCTTCCTACGAGCAGTACTTC. Its protein is CASSAPRGSSYEQYF.

The V gene is TRBV5-1, the J gene TRBJ1-2; D call uncertain. Germline V gene sequence: CDR1 SGHRS, CDR2 YFSETQ. V was clipped by 0 bases and J by 3 bases, with 6 bases between them. This CDR3 has 13 amino acids. CDR3 region: CASSLDSYYGYTF. CDR3 in DNA: TGCGCCAGCAGCTTGGACAGTTACTATGGCTACACCTTC.

V gene TRBV7-3 combines with J gene TRBJ2-7; 14 bases line up with TRBD2. CDR1 and CDR2 (germline): SGHTA, FQGTGA. The CDR3 length is 15 residues. V shed 3 bases and J 6 bases; nucleotides not matched to a gene: 4. CDR3 bases: TGTGCCAGCAGCTTGGGACTAGCGGGGGATTTCGAGCAGTACTTC. As protein: CASSLGLAGDFEQYF.

This clonotype showed up just a few times. The chain carries TRBV25-1 and TRBJ1-6, with 8 positions matching TRBD1. With V trimmed by 6 bases and J by 9 bases, 4 bases remained unmatched. CDR1 and CDR2 from the germline V gene are MGHDK and SYGVNS. This CDR3 contains 13 residues. The CDR3 loop is CASRGTGSSPLHF. In DNA, the CDR3 is TGTGCCAGCAGAGGGACAGGCAGTTCACCCCTCCACTTT.

This clonotype was seen many times. V is TRBV2 and J is TRBJ2-1, with D possibly being TRBD1 (5 bases). Trimming removed 1 base at V and 2 bases at J, with 9 bases between. This CDR3 has 15 amino acids. Germline V gene data show CDR1 as SNHLY and CDR2 as FYNNEI. The CDR3 DNA sequence: TGTGCCAGCAGTGAAGGGGGCCGGACCTACAATGAGCAGTTCTTC. Translating gives CASSEGGRTYNEQFF.

This clonotype turned up a few times. V is TRBV20-1 and J is TRBJ2-1, with TRBD1 identical over 7 bases. Germline CDR1 and CDR2: DFQATT and SNEGSKA (reference sequence). Germline trimming cut 6 bases from V and 7 bases from J; bases unmatched to any gene: 12. The CDR3 is made up of 14 amino acids. CDR3 in DNA: TGCAGTGCGGTCCCAGGACAGGCCGGGAATGAGCAGTTCTTC. Residues: CSAVPGQAGNEQFF.

The chain couples TRBV12-5 to TRBJ2-1; D is uncertain. Trimming pared 3 bases from V and 7 bases from J, leaving 4 bases between. Germline-derived CDR1 and CDR2 are LGHNT and FRNRAP. CDR3 length: 11 residues. Here the CDR3 reads CASGFGNEQFF. The CDR3 bases are TGTGCTAGTGGTTTCGGTAATGAGCAGTTCTTC. The variable domain in full, with the rest retrieved from reference TRBV12-5 and TRBJ2-1, is DARVTQTPRHKVTEMGQEVTMRCQPILGHNTVFWYRQTMMQGLELLAYFRNRAPLDDSGMPKDRFSAEMPDATLATLKIQPSEPRDSAVYFCASGFGNEQFFGPGTRLTVL.

This clonotype was recorded at least ten times. The chain employs TRBV7-2 and TRBJ2-7; TRBD1 matches at 9 bases. Germline V gives CDR1 SGHTA, CDR2 FQGNSA. J gave up 6 bases and V 5 bases, and 5 bases lay outside the gene matches. The CDR3 runs 13 residues. The CDR3 sequence is CASSAQDRGEQYF. The CDR3 nucleotides are TGTGCCAGCAGCGCCCAGGACAGGGGCGAGCAGTACTTC.

This clonotype was seen many times. This chain links TRBV5-1 with TRBJ2-1; 9 bases match TRBD2. J gave up 0 bases and V 0 bases, and 10 bases lay outside the gene matches. This CDR3 is 19 amino acids long. Germline V gene sequence: CDR1 SGHRS, CDR2 YFSETQ. The CDR3 sequence is CASSLDPAGGGSSYNEQFF. The CDR3 DNA reads as TGCGCCAGCAGCTTGGACCCAGCGGGGGGCGGAAGCTCCTACAATGAGCAGTTCTTC.

This chain links TRBV12-3 or TRBV12-4 with TRBJ1-5; 7 positions agree with TRBD1. The V and J ends lost 7 bases and 5 bases, in that order; junction bases with no gene match: 8. This CDR3 has 14 amino acids. The CDR3 DNA reads as TGTGCCAGCAAGGGGACAGCCCTGCATCAGCCCCAGCATTTT. It codes for CASKGTALHQPQHF.

This clonotype was detected only a few times. The V and J genes are TRBV12-3 or TRBV12-4 and TRBJ2-7, with D tentatively TRBD1 or TRBD2 (5 bases each). Trimming shortened V by 6 bases and J by 6 bases, and 21 bases separated the two germline ends. The CDR3 contains 15 residues. This chain's CDR3 is CASSTAGTERGEQYF. The DNA for the CDR3 is TGTGCCAGCAGCACTGCCGGGACCGAACGGGGCGAGCAGTACTTC.

This clonotype occurred many times. The chain has TRBV30 and TRBJ2-3, with a possible D match to TRBD1 (6 bases). The CDR3 consists of 14 residues. V gave up 8 bases and J gave up 3 bases, with 18 bases separating them. CDR1 and CDR2 (germline): GTSNPN, SVGIG (reference sequence). This CDR3 reads CARDNSMGTDTQYF. CDR3 nucleotide sequence: TGTGCCCGGGACAACAGTATGGGTACAGATACGCAGTATTTT.

This sequence joins TRBV10-3 and TRBJ2-4; D uncertain. The CDR3 consists of 13 residues. Germline values: CDR1 ENHRY, CDR2 SYGVKD. Trimming cost V 10 bases and J 1 base, with 11 bases left between them. The CDR3 loop is CATGIQAKNIQYF. The CDR3, as DNA: TGTGCCACCGGCATTCAGGCCAAAAACATTCAGTACTTC.

In its sample, this clonotype was seen a few times. The rearrangement joins TRBV7-8 to TRBJ2-1; weak D call: TRBD2 (5 bases). Germline CDR1 and CDR2: SGHVS and FQNEAQ. The germline V and J ends were trimmed by 5 bases and 15 bases, with 14 bases remaining between them. CDR3 length: 11 residues. The CDR3 region is CASSPGVYPFF. CDR3 in DNA: TGTGCCAGCAGCCCCGGGGTTTATCCGTTCTTC.

This clonotype was counted at least ten times. The chain is built from TRBV29-1 and TRBJ2-2, with D uncertain. This CDR3 is 12 amino acids long. Germline CDR1 and CDR2: SQVTM and ANQGSEA. The V gene lost 6 bases and the J gene lost 4 bases, with 9 bases spanning the gap. The CDR3 DNA follows: TGCAGCGTCCACGCAATCACCGGGGAGCTGTTTTTT. Protein product: CSVHAITGELFF.

The table lists this clonotype with many counts. CDR3 nucleotides: TGTGCCAGCAGCCCCCGGGGACGGAACACTGAAGCTTTCTTT. Translated: CASSPRGRNTEAFF. V is TRBV11-2 and J is TRBJ1-1; D perhaps matches TRBD1 (5 bases). This CDR3 comprises 14 residues. Germline CDR1 reads SGHAT; CDR2 reads FQNNGV. V was clipped by 5 bases and J by 1 base, with 11 bases between them.

The chain has TRBV29-1 and TRBJ2-2; possible D gene TRBD2, 5 bases. CDR3 size: 13 residues. Germline CDR1 is SQVTM and CDR2 is ANQGSEA. Trimming cost V 3 bases and J 1 base, with 6 bases left between them. The CDR3 is CSVDGKNTGELFF. The DNA of the CDR3 is TGCAGCGTTGACGGGAAGAACACCGGGGAGCTGTTTTTT.

The gene calls are TRBV7-2 and TRBJ2-7, with 7 bases that match TRBD1. CDR3 length equals 15 residues. Germline values: CDR1 SGHTA, CDR2 FQGNSA. The V gene end was trimmed by 4 bases and the J gene end by 3 bases; junction bases not matched to a gene: 9. The CDR3: CASSSKTGSGYEQYF. The CDR3 DNA sequence: TGTGCCAGCAGCTCCAAGACAGGGTCAGGCTACGAGCAGTACTTC.

V gene TRBV7-9 combines with J gene TRBJ2-3; either TRBD1 or TRBD2 may supply D (6 bases each). V was pared by 1 base and J by 4 bases, with 15 bases between. The CDR3 length is 16 residues. From germline, CDR1 is SEHNR and CDR2 FQNEAQ (reference sequence). The CDR3 loop reads CASSLGSKGGADTQYF. The DNA of the CDR3 is TGTGCCAGCAGCTTAGGCTCGAAGGGGGGCGCAGATACGCAGTATTTT.

In this sample, this clonotype turned up a few times. The chain joins TRBV15 to TRBJ2-3, with 7 bases lining up with TRBD1. The CDR3 length is 17 residues. V lost 2 bases to trimming and J lost 7 bases; unmatched junction nucleotides: 15. From germline, CDR1 is LNHNV and CDR2 YYDKDF (reference sequence). In DNA form, the CDR3 reads TGTGCCACCAGCAGAATGAACCGGGACAGAATAATGAATACGCAGTATTTT. Translated: CATSRMNRDRIMNTQYF.